These 19 T cell receptor beta chains were all obtained from the same sample, sequenced in a study of early T cells in non-severe SARS-CoV-2 infection. TCRdb re-derived calls from the 5' RACE reads in MiXCR, one entry per CDR3 protein. The sample has under 40,000 distinct CDR3 sequences, approximately 6.1% seen once; the top ten hold approximately 4.6%. Sequences were obtained from whole blood. These receptors came from an adult who was a healthcare worker with PCR-confirmed SARS-CoV-2 infection or an uninfected control (not recorded which).

The J gene is TRBJ2-7, the V gene TRBV28; D possibly corresponds to TRBD1 (6 bases). The CDR3 totals 11 residues. CDR1 and CDR2 (germline): MDHEN, SYDVKM. The ends were cut back, 10 bases at V and 8 bases at J, with 15 bases in the middle. The CDR3 DNA reads as TGTGCCACCAAGACAGGCTATCAGCAGTACTTC. Translating it yields CATKTGYQQYF.

This sequence joins TRBV4-1 and TRBJ1-2; 9 bases align to TRBD1. The V segment lost 3 bases and the J segment 4 bases; nucleotides outside the gene matches: 6. CDR3 length: 15 amino acids. Germline CDR1 reads MGHRA; CDR2 reads YSYEKL. CDR3 protein: CASSQAGQGSYGYTF. The CDR3 DNA reads TGCGCCAGCAGCCAGGCGGGACAGGGCAGCTATGGCTACACCTTC.

Ten or more counts support this clonotype. CDR3 sequence reads: CASSLEGLGAGYNEQFF. The CDR3 region has the DNA TGTGCCAGCAGCTTGGAAGGACTCGGTGCGGGATACAATGAGCAGTTCTTC. The chain joins TRBV5-6 to TRBJ2-1, with D possibly TRBD2 on 6 matching bases. Trimming stripped 0 bases from V and 4 bases from J, with 17 bases between. CDR1 and CDR2 (germline): SGHDT, YYEEEE. The CDR3 is 17 amino acids. The whole variable domain, filled in from reference TRBV5-6 and TRBJ2-1, reads DAGVTQSPTHLIKTRGQQVTLRCSPKSGHDTVSWYQQALGQGPQFIFQYYEEEERQRGNFPDRFSGHQFPNYSSELNVNALLLGDSALYLCASSLEGLGAGYNEQFFGPGTRLTVL.

Many counts were recorded for this clonotype. J is TRBJ1-5 and V is TRBV11-2; 8 nucleotides line up with TRBD1. CDR1 is SGHAT and CDR2 is FQNNGV in the germline V gene. CDR3 length: 18 amino acids. J was trimmed by 1 base and V by 4 bases; bases with no gene match: 12. The CDR3 nucleotides are TGTGCCAGCAGCTCCACCCCGGACAGGGCGGGGAGCAATCAGCCCCAGCATTTT. Translating it yields CASSSTPDRAGSNQPQHF.

This clonotype was seen a few times. The chain couples TRBV15 to TRBJ2-6, with no clear D. The germline V and J ends were trimmed by 0 bases and 0 bases, with 6 bases remaining between them. Germline V gene data show CDR1 as LNHNV and CDR2 as YYDKDF (reference sequence). The CDR3 runs 16 residues. Here the CDR3 reads CATSRDRGSGANVLTF. The DNA for the CDR3 is TGTGCCACCAGCAGAGATCGCGGCTCTGGGGCCAACGTCCTGACTTTC. The full variable domain, its missing parts supplied by reference TRBV15 and TRBJ2-6, is DAMVIQNPRYQVTQFGKPVTLSCSQTLNHNVMYWYQQKSSQAPKLLFHYYDKDFNNEADTPDNFQSRRPNTSFCFLDIRSPGLGDTAMYLCATSRDRGSGANVLTFGAGSRLTVL.

There are many counts of this clonotype. The chain carries TRBV28 and TRBJ2-7; 9 positions agree with TRBD2. This CDR3 region has 15 residues. The V segment lost 7 bases and the J segment 4 bases; nucleotides outside the gene matches: 11. In germline, CDR1 is MDHEN, CDR2 SYDVKM. CDR3 amino acids: CASKSMASGKYEQYF. The CDR3 nucleotides are TGTGCCAGCAAGAGCATGGCTAGCGGGAAGTACGAGCAGTACTTC.

The chain links TRBV7-3 to TRBJ2-7; a weak D match, TRBD2 (6 bases). V lost 0 bases, J lost 2 bases, and 8 bases lay in between. This CDR3 is 14 amino acids long. The germline CDR1 and CDR2 sequences are SGHTA and FQGTGA. CDR3 protein: CASSLTSGTYEQYF. CDR3 sequence (DNA): TGTGCCAGCAGCTTAACTAGCGGAACCTACGAGCAGTACTTC.

This chain connects TRBV29-1 to TRBJ2-5, with 8 bases aligning to TRBD1. V was pared by 6 bases and J by 5 bases, with 5 bases of the junction left unmatched. CDR1 is SQVTM and CDR2 is ANQGSEA in the germline V gene. This CDR3 is 12 amino acids long. The CDR3 coding sequence is TGCAGCGTGTGGACAGGGAGCGAGACCCAGTACTTC. This codes for CSVWTGSETQYF.

The table lists this clonotype with many counts. This chain connects TRBV28 to TRBJ2-7; TRBD2 matches 12 bases. The junction had 3 bases not matched to a gene; V was cut back by 6 bases and J by 3 bases. Germline CDR1 MDHEN, CDR2 SYDVKM. This CDR3 comprises 14 residues. CDR3 nucleotide sequence: TGTGCCAGCAGGCCGACTAGCGGGAGCTACGAGCAGTACTTC. Its protein product is CASRPTSGSYEQYF.

The chain recombines TRBV29-1 with TRBJ1-1, with 10 bases matching TRBD1. CDR3 size: 13 residues. The J segment lost 4 bases and the V segment lost 1 base, leaving 0 bases of the junction unmatched. The germline V gene encodes CDR1 SQVTM and CDR2 ANQGSEA. CDR3 amino acids: CSVEGQGATEAFF. The CDR3 DNA reads TGCAGCGTTGAAGGACAGGGGGCCACTGAAGCTTTCTTT. Together with reference TRBV29-1 and TRBJ1-1, the CDR3 gives the full variable domain: SAVISQKPSRDICQRGTSLTIQCQVDSQVTMMFWYRQQPGQSLTLIATANQGSEATYESGFVIDKFPISRPNLTFSTLTVSNMSPEDSSIYLCSVEGQGATEAFFGQGTRLTVV.

This clonotype was seen ten or more times. The V and J genes are TRBV9 and TRBJ2-7; no firm D call. This CDR3 has 14 residues. V lost 4 bases to trimming and J lost 2 bases, with 13 bases between them. CDR1 and CDR2 (germline): SGDLS, YYNGEE. CDR3 residues: CASSIGPSPYEQYF. As DNA, the CDR3 is TGTGCCAGCAGCATCGGACCCTCTCCCTACGAGCAGTACTTC.

The V gene is TRBV2, the J gene TRBJ2-1; 8 bases are a match to TRBD2. Germline V gene sequence: CDR1 SNHLY, CDR2 FYNNEI. Losses at the gene ends were 9 bases for V and 3 bases for J; bases not matched to a gene: 10. This CDR3 contains 15 residues. The CDR3 region has the DNA TGTGCCAGATCAACTAGCGGCCCCCGCTACAATGAGCAGTTCTTC. It codes for CARSTSGPRYNEQFF.

This clonotype was seen many times. The chain links TRBV25-1 to TRBJ1-6; tentatively, D is TRBD1 (5 bases). CDR1 and CDR2 from the germline V gene are MGHDK and SYGVNS. The CDR3 totals 12 residues. V lost 6 bases and J 7 bases, leaving 7 bases between the germline ends. Here the CDR3 reads CASSWGNSPLHF. CDR3 coding DNA: TGTGCCAGCAGCTGGGGCAATTCACCCCTCCACTTT.

This clonotype was detected many times. V usage is TRBV28 and J usage is TRBJ1-2; 7 nucleotides agree with TRBD1. Germline CDR1 is MDHEN and CDR2 is SYDVKM. CDR3 length: 13 amino acids. With V trimmed by 8 bases and J by 4 bases, 7 bases remained unmatched. The CDR3 here is CASRTGAGYGYTF. The CDR3 bases are TGTGCCAGCCGTACAGGGGCGGGCTATGGCTACACCTTC.

This clonotype was detected many times. V is TRBV9 and J is TRBJ2-1; D is ambiguous. There are 15 residues in the CDR3. V shed 3 bases and J shed 10 bases, with 20 bases lying between them. Germline-derived CDR1 and CDR2 are SGDLS and YYNGEE. Here the CDR3 DNA reads TGTGCCAGCAGCGCCCTGGTCGGTGTCGGTAGCGAGCAGTTCTTC. Translating gives CASSALVGVGSEQFF.

The chain joins TRBV7-3 to TRBJ1-2, with TRBD1 as a possible D gene (6 bases). CDR1 and CDR2 from the germline V gene are SGHTA and FQGTGA. CDR3 length: 13 amino acids. The ends were cut back, 3 bases at V and 6 bases at J, with 11 bases in the middle. CDR3 protein: CASSFGAGDGYTF. In DNA form, the CDR3 reads TGTGCCAGCAGCTTCGGGGCAGGGGATGGCTACACCTTC.

This clonotype was seen more than once but under ten times. V is TRBV3-1 and J is TRBJ2-1, with D unclear. Trimming took 4 bases from V and 4 from J, leaving 20 bases between them. This CDR3 has 17 residues. Germline values: CDR1 LGHDT, CDR2 YNNKEL (reference sequence). CDR3 DNA: TGTGCCAGCAGCCTCCGGCCATCCCCCCCCCCTTACAATGAGCAGTTCTTC. Protein: CASSLRPSPPPYNEQFF.

This clonotype has more than one count but fewer than ten. This sequence joins TRBV10-3 and TRBJ2-3, with 11 bases aligning to TRBD2. The CDR3 length is 16 residues. CDR1 and CDR2 (germline): ENHRY, SYGVKD. V lost 0 bases and J lost 2; bases outside the gene matches: 1. CDR3 sequence reads: CAISESTSGTTDTQYF. The CDR3 DNA follows: TGTGCCATCAGTGAGTCGACTAGCGGGACCACAGATACGCAGTATTTT.

About this clonotype itself: A much larger clone differs by one base, so this may be a read error. The chain has TRBV12-3 or TRBV12-4 and TRBJ1-1; 9 bases map to TRBD1. V lost 4 bases to trimming and J lost 0 bases; unmatched junction nucleotides: 3. This CDR3 comprises 15 residues. CDR3 sequence (DNA): TGTGCCAGCAGTTCTGGGACAGGGTTGAACACTGAAGCTTTCTTT. Translating it yields CASSSGTGLNTEAFF.